Below, one T cell receptor beta chain is given with its context. Its antigen is currently unknown. Rearranged V-D-J TRB sequences were amplified with a mixed TRB-A/B primer pool. TCRdb re-called the multiplex PCR reads through MiXCR, storing one row per CDR3 protein. The table records several thousand distinct CDR3 sequences, over 40% of them present only once. This entry comes from a study of T cell repertoires in aging, cancer and after chemotherapy. Overall study context: Pre- and post-chemotherapy samples were paired from glioblastoma patients treated with temozolomide-based therapy. Points from the study as a whole: Across the chemotherapy interval, each cancer cohort showed higher median generation probability, suggesting thymic rebound. Loss of evenness, beyond lost richness, contributed to age-related TCR diversity decline in cancer patients.

TCR beta rearrangements were amplified from peripheral blood genomic DNA. Germline V gives CDR1 MRHNA, CDR2 SNTAGT. Trimming took off 8 bases at V and 7 bases at J, with 17 bases between the two ends. This CDR3 has 14 amino acids. The specimen was blood. This sequence joins TRBV6-4 and TRBJ2-2; D perhaps matches TRBD1 (5 bases). The receptor was isolated from a human donor with a solid tumor. As DNA, the CDR3 is TGTGCCAGCCGCCCTTCCCCAGGGTTCGGGGAGCTGTTTTTT. This encodes CASRPSPGFGELFF.